This TCR beta chain emerged from a study of T cells in localized non-small cell lung cancer. Whole-study findings and limits: A median of roughly 55 of the top 100 tumor clones appeared in adjacent lung, which was paired and uninvolved. Sequencing was restricted to one tumor region; therefore, heterogeneity remains possible. Higher adjacent-lung clonality was associated with shorter survival. Measurement of T cell clonality placed uninvolved adjacent lung highest, above the level in tumor.

Data came from immunoSEQ multiplex PCR; TCRdb stores just in-frame clones and leaves some out. The sample lists fewer than 90,000 clones, 84% occurring once. In the case of this clone: Its specificity is not known.

V shed 2 bases, J shed 7 bases, and the junction held 13 bases outside the gene matches. The germline V gene encodes CDR1 LGHNA and CDR2 YNFKEQ. The CDR3 extends over 16 amino acids. The material sequenced was peripheral blood, taken before any cancer treatment. This sequence joins TRBV4-2 and TRBJ2-7; 8 nucleotides match TRBD2. The receptor's source is a man between 40 and 75 years old with stage I lung adenocarcinoma. The CDR3: CASSQSNGRASGEQYF. The CDR3 coding sequence is TGTGCCAGCAGCCAAAGTAACGGGAGGGCCTCGGGGGAGCAGTACTTC.